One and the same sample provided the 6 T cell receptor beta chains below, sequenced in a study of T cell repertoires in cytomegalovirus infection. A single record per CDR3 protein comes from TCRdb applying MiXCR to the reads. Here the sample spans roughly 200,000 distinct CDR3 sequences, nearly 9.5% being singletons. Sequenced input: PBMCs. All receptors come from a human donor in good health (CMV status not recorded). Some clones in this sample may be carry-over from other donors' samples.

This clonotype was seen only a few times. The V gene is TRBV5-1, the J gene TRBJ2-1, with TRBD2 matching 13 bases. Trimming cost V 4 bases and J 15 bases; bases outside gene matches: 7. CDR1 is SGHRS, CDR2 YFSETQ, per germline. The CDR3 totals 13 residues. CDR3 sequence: CASSPGTSGITFF. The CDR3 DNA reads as TGCGCCAGCAGCCCCGGGACTAGCGGGATCACGTTCTTC.

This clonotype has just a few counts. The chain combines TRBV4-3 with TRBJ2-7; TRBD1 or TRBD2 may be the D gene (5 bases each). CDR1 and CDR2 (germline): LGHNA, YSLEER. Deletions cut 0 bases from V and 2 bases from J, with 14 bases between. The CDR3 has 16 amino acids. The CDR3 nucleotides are TGCGCCAGCAGCCAAGATCCGGGGCAGGGACCCTACGAGCAGTACTTC. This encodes CASSQDPGQGPYEQYF.

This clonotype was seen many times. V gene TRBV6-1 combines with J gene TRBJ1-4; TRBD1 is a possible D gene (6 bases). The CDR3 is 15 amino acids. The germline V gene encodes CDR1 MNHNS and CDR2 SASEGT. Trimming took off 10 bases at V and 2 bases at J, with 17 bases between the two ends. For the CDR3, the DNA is TGTGCCACCGACGACACAGGGATCACTAATGAAAAACTGTTTTTT. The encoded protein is CATDDTGITNEKLFF.

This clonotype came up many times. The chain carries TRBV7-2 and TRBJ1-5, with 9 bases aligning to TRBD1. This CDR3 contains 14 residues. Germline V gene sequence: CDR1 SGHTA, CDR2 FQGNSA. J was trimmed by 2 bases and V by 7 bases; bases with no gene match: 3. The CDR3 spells CASKQGAGNQPQHF. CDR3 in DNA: TGTGCCAGCAAACAGGGGGCAGGCAATCAGCCCCAGCATTTT.

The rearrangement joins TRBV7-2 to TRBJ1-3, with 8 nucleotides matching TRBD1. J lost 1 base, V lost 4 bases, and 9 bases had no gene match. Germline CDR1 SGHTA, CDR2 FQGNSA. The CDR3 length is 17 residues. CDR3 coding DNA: TGTGCCAGCAGCTCCATCGGACAGGGTGCTTCTGGAAACACCATATATTTT. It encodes CASSSIGQGASGNTIYF.

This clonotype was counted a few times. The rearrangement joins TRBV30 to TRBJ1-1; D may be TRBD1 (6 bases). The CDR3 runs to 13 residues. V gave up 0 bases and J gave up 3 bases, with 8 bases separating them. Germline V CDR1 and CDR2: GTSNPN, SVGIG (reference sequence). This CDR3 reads CAWSVNRDTEAFF. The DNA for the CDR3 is TGTGCCTGGAGTGTAAACAGGGACACTGAAGCTTTCTTT.